The entry below gives a single TCR beta chain sequence along with its context. The target antigen is unknown. The sample belongs to a study of cytomegalovirus exposure and HLA in healthy donors. Study outcomes and limitations: TCR association rates varied by HLA locus in a later analysis, with DRB1 highest and HLA-C lowest.

Amplification used 60 Vbeta primers and 13 Jbeta primers. Produced via immunoSEQ multiplex PCR; TCRdb's table is partial and in-frame only. The sample includes approximately 200,000 clones, roughly four fifths of them seen just once. The V gene lost 0 bases and the J gene lost 3 bases, with 8 bases spanning the gap. The CDR3 is 15 residues long. Germline lookup yields CDR1 LNHDA and CDR2 SQIVND (reference sequence). The chain links TRBV19 to TRBJ2-2, with no clear D. This receptor was obtained from a woman in her twenties or thirties in good health and CMV-seropositive. Sequenced: PBMCs. This CDR3 is CASSIESRYTGELFF. As DNA, the CDR3 is TGTGCCAGTAGTATAGAAAGCCGATACACCGGGGAGCTGTTTTTT.